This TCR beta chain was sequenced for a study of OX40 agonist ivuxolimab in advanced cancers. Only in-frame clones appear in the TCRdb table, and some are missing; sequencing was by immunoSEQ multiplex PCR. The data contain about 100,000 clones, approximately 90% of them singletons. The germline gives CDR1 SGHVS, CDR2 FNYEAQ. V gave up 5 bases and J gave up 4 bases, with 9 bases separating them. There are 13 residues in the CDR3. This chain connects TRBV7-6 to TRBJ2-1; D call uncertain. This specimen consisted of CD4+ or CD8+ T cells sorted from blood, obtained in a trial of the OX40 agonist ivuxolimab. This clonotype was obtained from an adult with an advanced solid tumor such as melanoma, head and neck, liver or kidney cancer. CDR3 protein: CASSQASYNEQFF. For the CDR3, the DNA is TGTGCCAGCAGCCAAGCAAGTTACAATGAGCAGTTCTTC.